Below are 9 T cell receptor beta chains sequenced from a single sample in a study of blood T cell repertoires in COVID-19. TCRdb's table, derived via immunoSEQ multiplex PCR, lists solely in-frame clones and lacks some. The sample lists approximately 140,000 clones, over 60% occurring once. Sequencing was done on a sample of peripheral blood. All receptors come from a man in his fifties or sixties with acute or convalescent COVID-19.

This clone was recorded once. The V and J genes are TRBV27 and TRBJ2-3; TRBD1 might be the D (6 bases). CDR3 length: 14 residues. Trimming removed 4 bases at V and 2 bases at J, with 10 bases between. CDR1 is MNHEY and CDR2 is SMNVEV in the germline V gene (reference sequence). CDR3 sequence reads: CASSWTDSTDTQYF. In nucleotides, the CDR3 is TGTGCCAGCAGTTGGACAGACTCCACAGATACGCAGTATTTT.

The chain combines TRBV5-4 with TRBJ2-1; 11 positions agree with TRBD2. The junction had 7 bases not matched to a gene; V was cut back by 5 bases and J by 9 bases. CDR1 is SGHNT, CDR2 YYREEE, per germline (reference sequence). The CDR3 loop spans 14 amino acids. The DNA for the CDR3 is TGTGCCAGCAGGGTAGCGGGGGGGCGAATTGAGCAGTTCTTC. It specifies CASRVAGGRIEQFF.

CDR3 DNA: TGTGCCAGCAGCTTGGGGGCGTCCCGCGAGCAGTACTTC. Protein: CASSLGASREQYF. This rearrangement joins TRBV13 to TRBJ2-7; D is perhaps TRBD1 (6 bases). V lost 3 bases, J lost 6 bases, and 12 bases lay in between. Germline loops: CDR1 PRHDT, CDR2 FYEKMQ (reference sequence). There are 13 residues in the CDR3.

This chain uses TRBV2 with TRBJ2-2, with D unresolved. The V and J ends lost 1 base and 4 bases respectively, with 16 bases between them. The length of the CDR3 is 17 residues. Per germline, CDR1 SNHLY and CDR2 FYNNEI. CDR3 sequence: CASSEVANRKITGELFF. For the CDR3, the DNA is TGTGCCAGCAGTGAAGTTGCGAACAGAAAAATCACCGGGGAGCTGTTTTTT.

V and J are TRBV30 and TRBJ1-6; the D gene is possibly TRBD1 (5 bases). The V gene lost 4 bases and the J gene lost 7 bases, with 11 bases spanning the gap. Germline CDR1 is GTSNPN and CDR2 is SVGIG (reference sequence). CDR3 length: 13 amino acids. This chain's CDR3 is CAWNLQVNSPLHF. The CDR3 coding sequence is TGTGCCTGGAATTTACAGGTCAATTCACCCCTCCACTTT.

V usage is TRBV6-5 and J usage is TRBJ2-3; 7 positions match TRBD1. CDR3 length: 13 residues. CDR1 and CDR2 (germline): MNHEY, SVGAGI. V lost 2 bases, J lost 9 bases, and 5 bases stayed unmatched. The CDR3 DNA is TGTGCCAGCAGTTACAGGGGGCAAGGCACGCAGTATTTT. This sequence encodes CASSYRGQGTQYF.

The rearrangement joins TRBV5-1 to TRBJ2-6; no clear D gene. CDR1 SGHRS and CDR2 YFSETQ come from the germline V gene. Deletions cut 4 bases from V and 3 bases from J, with 8 bases between. This CDR3 has 14 residues. DNA of the CDR3: TGCGCCAGCAGCCTAATTGATGGGGCCAACGTCCTGACTTTC. It specifies CASSLIDGANVLTF.

V and J are TRBV29-1 and TRBJ2-1; D might be TRBD1 (5 bases). Germline-derived CDR1 and CDR2 are SQVTM and ANQGSEA. The V end was cut by 6 bases, the J end by 8 bases, with 14 bases between. The CDR3 extends over 12 amino acids. This CDR3 is CSVRRQTDEQFF. CDR3 DNA: TGCAGCGTCCGACGACAGACTGATGAGCAGTTCTTC.

To note about this clone: Other nucleotide sequences from this sample produce the same CDR3. The J gene is TRBJ2-3, the V gene TRBV27; 10 bases are shared with TRBD2. CDR3 length: 19 amino acids. Germline loops: CDR1 MNHEY, CDR2 SMNVEV (reference sequence). J lost 6 bases, V lost 4 bases, and 19 bases had no gene match. This CDR3 reads CASSSTGTSVLKTTDTQYF. The CDR3, as DNA: TGTGCCAGCAGTTCGACCGGGACTAGCGTACTAAAAACCACGGATACGCAGTATTTT.